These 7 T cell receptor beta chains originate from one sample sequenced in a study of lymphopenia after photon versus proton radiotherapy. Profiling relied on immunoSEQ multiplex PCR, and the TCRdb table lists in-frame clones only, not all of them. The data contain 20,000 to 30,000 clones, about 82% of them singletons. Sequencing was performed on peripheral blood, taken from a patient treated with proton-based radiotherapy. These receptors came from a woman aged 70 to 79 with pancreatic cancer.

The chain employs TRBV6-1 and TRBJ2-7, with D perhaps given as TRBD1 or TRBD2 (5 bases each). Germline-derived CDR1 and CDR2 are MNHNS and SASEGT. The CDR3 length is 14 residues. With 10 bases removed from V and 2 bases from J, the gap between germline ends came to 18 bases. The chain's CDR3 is CATPSRSGPYEQYF. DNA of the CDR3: TGTGCCACCCCCAGTAGGTCGGGGCCCTACGAGCAGTACTTC.

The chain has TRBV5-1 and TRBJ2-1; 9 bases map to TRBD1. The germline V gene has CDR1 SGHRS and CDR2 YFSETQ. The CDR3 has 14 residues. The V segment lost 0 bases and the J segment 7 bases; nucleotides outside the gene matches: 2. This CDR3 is CASSLEQGANEQFF. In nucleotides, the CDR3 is TGCGCCAGCAGCTTGGAACAGGGGGCGAATGAGCAGTTCTTC.

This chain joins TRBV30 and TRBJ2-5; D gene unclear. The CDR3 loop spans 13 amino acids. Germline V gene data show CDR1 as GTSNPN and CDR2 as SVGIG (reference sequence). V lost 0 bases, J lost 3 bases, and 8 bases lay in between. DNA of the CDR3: TGTGCCTGGAGTGTAGGAATTGAAGAGACCCAGTACTTC. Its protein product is CAWSVGIEETQYF.

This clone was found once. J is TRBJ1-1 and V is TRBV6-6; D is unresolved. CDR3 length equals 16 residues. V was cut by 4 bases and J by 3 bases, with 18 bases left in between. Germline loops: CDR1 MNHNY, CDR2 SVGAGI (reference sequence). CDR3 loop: CASSSGRAALDTEAFF. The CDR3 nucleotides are TGTGCCAGCAGTTCCGGGAGGGCAGCCCTTGACACTGAAGCTTTCTTT.

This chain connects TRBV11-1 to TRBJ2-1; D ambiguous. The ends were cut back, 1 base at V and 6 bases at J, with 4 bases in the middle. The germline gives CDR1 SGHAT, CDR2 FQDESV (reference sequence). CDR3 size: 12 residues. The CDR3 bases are TGTGCCAGCAGCTTAGGCCTCAATGAGCAGTTCTTC. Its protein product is CASSLGLNEQFF.

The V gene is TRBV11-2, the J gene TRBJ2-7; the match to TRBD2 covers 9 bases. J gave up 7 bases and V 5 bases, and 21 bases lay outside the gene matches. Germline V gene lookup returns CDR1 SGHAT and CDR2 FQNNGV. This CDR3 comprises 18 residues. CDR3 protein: CASSTSGGWREGPREQYF. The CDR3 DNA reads TGTGCCAGCAGCACCTCAGGGGGATGGCGGGAGGGCCCGAGGGAGCAGTACTTC.

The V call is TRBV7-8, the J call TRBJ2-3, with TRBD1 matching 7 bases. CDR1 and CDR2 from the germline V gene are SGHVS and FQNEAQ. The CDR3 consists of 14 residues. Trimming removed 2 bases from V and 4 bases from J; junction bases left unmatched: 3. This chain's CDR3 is CASSLNTGADTQYF. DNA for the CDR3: TGTGCCAGCAGCTTAAACACAGGGGCAGATACGCAGTATTTT.